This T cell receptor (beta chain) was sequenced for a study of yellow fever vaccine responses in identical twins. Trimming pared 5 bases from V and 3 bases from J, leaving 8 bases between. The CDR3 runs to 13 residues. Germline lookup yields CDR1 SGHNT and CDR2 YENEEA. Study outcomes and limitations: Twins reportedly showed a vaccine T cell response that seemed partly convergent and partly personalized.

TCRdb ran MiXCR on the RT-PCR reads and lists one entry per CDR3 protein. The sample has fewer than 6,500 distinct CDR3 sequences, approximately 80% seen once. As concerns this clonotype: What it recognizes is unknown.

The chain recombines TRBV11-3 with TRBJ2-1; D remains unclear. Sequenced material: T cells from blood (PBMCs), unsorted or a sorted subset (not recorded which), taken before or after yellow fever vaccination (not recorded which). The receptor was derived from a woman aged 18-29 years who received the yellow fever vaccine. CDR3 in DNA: TGTGCCAGCAGCCATCGAAGCTACAATGAGCAGTTCTTC. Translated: CASSHRSYNEQFF.